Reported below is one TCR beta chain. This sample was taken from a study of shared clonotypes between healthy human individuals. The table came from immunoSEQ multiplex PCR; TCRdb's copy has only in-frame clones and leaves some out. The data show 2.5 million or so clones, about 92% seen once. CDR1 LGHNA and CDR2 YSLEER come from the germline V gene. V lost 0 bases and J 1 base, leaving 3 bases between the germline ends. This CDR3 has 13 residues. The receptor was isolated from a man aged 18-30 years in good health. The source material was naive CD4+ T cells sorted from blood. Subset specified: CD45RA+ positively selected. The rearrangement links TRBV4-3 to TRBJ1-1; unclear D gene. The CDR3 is CASSQEENTEAFF. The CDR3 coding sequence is TGCGCCAGCAGCCAAGAAGAGAACACTGAAGCTTTCTTT.